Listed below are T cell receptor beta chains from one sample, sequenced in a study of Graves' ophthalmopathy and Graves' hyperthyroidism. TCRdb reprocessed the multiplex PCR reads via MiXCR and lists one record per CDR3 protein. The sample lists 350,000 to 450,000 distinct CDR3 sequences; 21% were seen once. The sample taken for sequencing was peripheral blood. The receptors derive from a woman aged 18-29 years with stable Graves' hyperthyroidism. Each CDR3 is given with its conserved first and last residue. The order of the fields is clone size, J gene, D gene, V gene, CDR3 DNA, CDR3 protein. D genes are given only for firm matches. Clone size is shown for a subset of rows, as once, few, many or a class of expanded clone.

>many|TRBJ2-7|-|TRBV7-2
TGTGCCAGCAGCTTAGTCACGGACACCTACGAGCAGTACTTC
CASSLVTDTYEQYF
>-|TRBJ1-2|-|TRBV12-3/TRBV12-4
TGTGCCAGCAGCCGGGACATTCCATTAAAGGGCTACACCTTC
CASSRDIPLKGYTF
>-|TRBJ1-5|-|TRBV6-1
TGTGCCAGCAGTGATTGGGCTTACAATCAGCCCCAGCATTTT
CASSDWAYNQPQHF
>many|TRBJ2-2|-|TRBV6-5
TGTGCCAGCAGTTACGAGGGCCCGAACACCGGGGAGCTGTTTTTT
CASSYEGPNTGELFF
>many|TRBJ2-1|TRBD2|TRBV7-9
TGTGCCAGCAGCCCCCGACGGGGACTAGCGGCCTACAATGAGCAGTTCTTC
CASSPRRGLAAYNEQFF
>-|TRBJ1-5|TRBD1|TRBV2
TGTGCCAGCAGCGTGGACAGGGGGCCCTTTCAGCCCCAGCATTTT
CASSVDRGPFQPQHF
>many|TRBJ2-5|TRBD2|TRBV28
TGTGCCAGCAGTTCCCGGTGGGGGGAGGGCCGGGAGACCCAGTACTTC
CASSSRWGEGRETQYF
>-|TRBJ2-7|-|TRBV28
TGTGCCAGCACGTCGCTAGGAACCTACGAGCAGTACTTC
CASTSLGTYEQYF
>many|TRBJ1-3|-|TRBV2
TGTGCCAGCAGTGTCGGGCAGGGACGAGCTGGAAACACCATATATTTT
CASSVGQGRAGNTIYF
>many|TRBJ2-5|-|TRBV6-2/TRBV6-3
TGTGCCAGCAGTTACTCGCGGAGCAACCAGTACTTC
CASSYSRSNQYF
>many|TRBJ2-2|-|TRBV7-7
TGTGCTAGCAGGCCGCAGCTCGCAACCGGGGAGCTGTTTTTT
CASRPQLATGELFF
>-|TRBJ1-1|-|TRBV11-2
TGTGCCAGCAGCTTCCTGCTCGGGGACACTGAAGCTTTCTTT
CASSFLLGDTEAFF
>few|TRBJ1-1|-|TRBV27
TGTGCCAGCAGACACTTGAACACTGAAGCTTTCTTT
CASRHLNTEAFF
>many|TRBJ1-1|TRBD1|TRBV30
TGTGCCTGGAGTGTACCCCGGACAGGTCAACGGGGCACTGAAGCTTTCTTT
CAWSVPRTGQRGTEAFF
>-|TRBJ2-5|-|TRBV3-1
TGTGCCAGCAGCCTCGACTTCGGACCGGAAGAGACCCAGTACTTC
CASSLDFGPEETQYF